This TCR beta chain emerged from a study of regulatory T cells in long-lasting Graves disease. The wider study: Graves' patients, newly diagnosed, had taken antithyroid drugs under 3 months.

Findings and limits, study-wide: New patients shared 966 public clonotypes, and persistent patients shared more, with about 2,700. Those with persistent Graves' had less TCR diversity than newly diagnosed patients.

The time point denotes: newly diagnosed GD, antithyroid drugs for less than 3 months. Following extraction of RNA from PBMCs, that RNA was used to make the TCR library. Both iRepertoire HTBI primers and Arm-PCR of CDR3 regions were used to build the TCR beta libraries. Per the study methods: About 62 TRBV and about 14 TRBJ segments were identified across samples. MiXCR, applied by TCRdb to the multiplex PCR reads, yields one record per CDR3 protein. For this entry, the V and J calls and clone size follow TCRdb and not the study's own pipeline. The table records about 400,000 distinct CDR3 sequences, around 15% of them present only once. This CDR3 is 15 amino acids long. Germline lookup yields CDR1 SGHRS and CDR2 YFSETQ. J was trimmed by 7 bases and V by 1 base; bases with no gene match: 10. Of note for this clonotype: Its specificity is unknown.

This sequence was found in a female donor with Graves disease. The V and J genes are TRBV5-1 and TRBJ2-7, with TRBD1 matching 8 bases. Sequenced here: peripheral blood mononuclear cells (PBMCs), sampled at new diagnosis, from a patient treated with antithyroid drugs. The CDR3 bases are TGCGCCAGCAGCTTGTGGCCCGGGACAGGCTTTGAGCAGTACTTC. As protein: CASSLWPGTGFEQYF. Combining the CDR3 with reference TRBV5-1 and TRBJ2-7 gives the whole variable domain KAGVTQTPRYLIKTRGQQVTLSCSPISGHRSVSWYQQTPGQGLQFLFEYFSETQRNKGNFPGRFSGRQFSNSRSEMNVSTLELGDSALYLCASSLWPGTGFEQYFGPGTRLTVT.